This T cell receptor (beta chain) was sequenced in a study of blood T cell repertoires in COVID-19 (dated by TCRdb to 2019 to 2021). Broadly, across the study: Collaborator samples came from the United States, Italy and Spain and covered acute and convalescent phases of COVID-19. The material from the prospective study consisted of cDNA or gDNA derived from T cells, B-cell-depleted T cells, or PBMCs. The repertoires were made available in a free public database intended to serve as a resource for research on the immune response to SARS-CoV-2. The samples were drawn from two sources: the first 160 participants of the ongoing ImmuneRACE study, and some 1,300 subjects contributed by 6 global collaborators. The sample metadata nearly always contained a de-identified subject ID, COVID-19 status, age in years and sex. Where available, HLA class I and class II types were obtained from metadata supplied by the sample provider rather than from assay-based typing. Deeply sampled blood TCRbeta repertoires from subjects exposed to, actively infected with, or recovered from COVID-19 were included in the dataset.

V loses 4 bases at its end and J loses 1 base; junction bases beyond the gene matches: 9. CDR3 length: 17 amino acids, cysteine to phenylalanine. Only CDR3 DNA remains: 51 bases, in frame from the first base. CDR1 is given as SGHTA and CDR2 as FQGNSA, both from the germline V gene. Whole blood was collected in K2EDTA tubes by collaborating institutions according to the institutions' own protocols. Collaborator samples were shipped for TCRbeta analysis as frozen whole blood, isolated PBMCs, or DNA extracted from either sample type. Comment on this clone: It has no known antigen specificity. No base-level quality is on record; no much larger clone is a single base apart.

The immunoSEQ Assay, a bias-controlled multiplex PCR, was used to amplify TCRbeta CDR3 regions from genomic DNA. As for how the authors treated the data: Nucleated cell counts per sample were estimated from amplification of reference gene primers within the assay. Sequence reads were collapsed and filtered to measure the absolute abundance of every unique TCRbeta CDR3 rearrangement. For each sample, productive Simpson clonality was calculated as the square root of Simpson's diversity index over productive rearrangements. In TCRdb, the immuneACCESS table is reduced to in-frame sequences with V and J assigned. These tables do not hold every clone; where another copy was compared, an unresolved V gene accounts for under half, and the others remain unexplained. From that table come the V and J calls and clone size; the DNA was used to work out D and trimming. This sample comprises about 490,000 clones, 70% to 90% of them detected only once. The ten largest account for approximately 3% of the sample.

General study outcomes and caveats: How much clinical and demographic metadata was included differed by source and by participant, and the metadata was provided uncurated.

This sequence originates from a human donor in a cohort sampled during active COVID-19. The V gene is TRBV7-2 and the J gene is TRBJ2-1; 8 middle bases align to TRBD2. Material: peripheral blood. CDR3 reads: CASSSTLAGSSYNEQFF. The DNA is as follows: TGTGCCAGCAGCTCTACTCTAGCGGGCTCTTCCTACAATGAGCAGTTCTTC. The full variable domain, with segments outside the CDR3 supplied by the reference TRBV7-2 and TRBJ2-1 proteins, appears as GAGVSQSPSNKVTEKGKDVELRCDPISGHTALYWYRQSLGQGLEFLIYFQGNSAPDKSGLPSDRFSAERTGGSVSTLTIQRTQQEDSAVYLCASSSTLAGSSYNEQFFGPGTRLTVL.